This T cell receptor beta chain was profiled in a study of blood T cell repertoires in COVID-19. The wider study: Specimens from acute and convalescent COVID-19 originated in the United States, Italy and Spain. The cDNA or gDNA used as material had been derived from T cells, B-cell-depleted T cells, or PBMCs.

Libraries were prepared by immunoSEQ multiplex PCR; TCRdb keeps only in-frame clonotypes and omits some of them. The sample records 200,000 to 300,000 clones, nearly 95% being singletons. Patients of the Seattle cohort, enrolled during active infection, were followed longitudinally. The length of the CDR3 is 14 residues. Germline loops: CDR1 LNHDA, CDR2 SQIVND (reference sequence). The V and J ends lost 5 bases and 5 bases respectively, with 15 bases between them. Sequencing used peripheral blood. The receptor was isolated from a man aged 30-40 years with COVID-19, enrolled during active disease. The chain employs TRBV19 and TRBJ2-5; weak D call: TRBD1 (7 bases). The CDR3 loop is CASSSQGGQETQYF. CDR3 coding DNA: TGTGCCAGTAGTTCGCAGGGGGGCCAGGAGACCCAGTACTTC.